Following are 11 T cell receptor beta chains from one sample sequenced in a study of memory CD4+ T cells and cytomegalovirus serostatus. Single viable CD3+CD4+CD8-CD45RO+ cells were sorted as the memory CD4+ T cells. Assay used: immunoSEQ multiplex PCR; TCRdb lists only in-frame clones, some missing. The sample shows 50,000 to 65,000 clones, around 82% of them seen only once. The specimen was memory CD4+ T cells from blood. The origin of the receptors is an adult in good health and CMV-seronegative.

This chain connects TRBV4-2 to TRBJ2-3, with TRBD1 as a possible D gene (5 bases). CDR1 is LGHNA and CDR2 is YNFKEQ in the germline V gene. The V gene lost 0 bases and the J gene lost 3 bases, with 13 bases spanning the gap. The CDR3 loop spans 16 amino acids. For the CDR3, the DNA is TGTGCCAGCAGCCAAGATCCAGGGCTCCCGACAGATACGCAGTATTTT. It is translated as CASSQDPGLPTDTQYF.

This CDR3 is CASSWTTGSYNEQFF. In DNA, the CDR3 is TGTGCCAGCAGTTGGACGACAGGTTCCTACAATGAGCAGTTCTTC. The chain is built from TRBV7-9 and TRBJ2-1, with a weak D call TRBD1 (6 bases). The CDR3 is made up of 15 amino acids. Trimming stripped 6 bases from V and 1 base from J, with 13 bases between. Germline assignment: CDR1 SEHNR and CDR2 FQNEAQ (reference sequence).

The CDR3 is CASSVAHWVYF. In nucleotides, the CDR3 is TGTGCCAGCAGTGTTGCGCATTGGGTGTACTTC. V usage is TRBV2 and J usage is TRBJ2-4, with D unclear. This CDR3 has 11 residues. Germline V CDR1 and CDR2: SNHLY, FYNNEI. The V gene lost 4 bases and the J gene lost 15 bases, with 13 bases spanning the gap.

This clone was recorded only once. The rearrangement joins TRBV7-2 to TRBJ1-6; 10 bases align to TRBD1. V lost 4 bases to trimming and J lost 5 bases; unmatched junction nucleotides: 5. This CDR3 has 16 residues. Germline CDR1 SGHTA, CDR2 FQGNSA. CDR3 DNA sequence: TGTGCCAGCAGCTCCCGACAGGGGGCCGATAATTCACCCCTCCACTTT. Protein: CASSSRQGADNSPLHF.

The CDR3 bases are TGTGCCAGCAGCTTAGCCGGGGCCAACGAGCAGTACTTC. This gives the protein CASSLAGANEQYF. This chain connects TRBV5-4 to TRBJ2-7, with D perhaps assigned TRBD1 or TRBD2 (5 bases each). CDR3 length equals 13 residues. V was pared by 2 bases and J by 5 bases, with 11 bases between. CDR1 is SGHNT, CDR2 YYREEE, per germline (reference sequence).

The CDR3, as DNA: TGCGCCAGCAGAACAACCGGGACGACGAACACCGGGGAGCTGTTTTTT. Protein: CASRTTGTTNTGELFF. The chain has TRBV5-1 and TRBJ2-2; D might be TRBD1 or TRBD2, each matching 5 bases. Trimming took 5 bases from V and 0 from J, leaving 14 bases between them. This CDR3 is 16 amino acids long. Per the germline V gene, CDR1 is SGHRS and CDR2 is YFSETQ.

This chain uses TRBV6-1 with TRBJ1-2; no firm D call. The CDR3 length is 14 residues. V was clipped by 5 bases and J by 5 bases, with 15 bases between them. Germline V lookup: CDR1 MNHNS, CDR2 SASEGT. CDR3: CASSPAGKSYGYTF. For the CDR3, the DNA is TGTGCCAGCAGTCCCGCCGGGAAGTCATATGGCTACACCTTC.

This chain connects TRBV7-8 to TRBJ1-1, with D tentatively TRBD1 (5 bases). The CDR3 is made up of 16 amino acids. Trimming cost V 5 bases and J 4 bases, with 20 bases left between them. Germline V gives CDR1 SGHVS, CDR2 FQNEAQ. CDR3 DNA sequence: TGTGCCAGCAGCCGGGCGGGGGAAAGGGGAAGCACTGAAGCTTTCTTT. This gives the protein CASSRAGERGSTEAFF.

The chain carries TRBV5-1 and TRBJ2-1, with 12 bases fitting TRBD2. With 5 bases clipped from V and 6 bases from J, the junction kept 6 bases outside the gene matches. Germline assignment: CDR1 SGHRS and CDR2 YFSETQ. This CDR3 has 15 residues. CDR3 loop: CASRIGLAGLNEQFF. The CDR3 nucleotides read TGCGCCAGCAGAATAGGACTAGCGGGGCTCAATGAGCAGTTCTTC.

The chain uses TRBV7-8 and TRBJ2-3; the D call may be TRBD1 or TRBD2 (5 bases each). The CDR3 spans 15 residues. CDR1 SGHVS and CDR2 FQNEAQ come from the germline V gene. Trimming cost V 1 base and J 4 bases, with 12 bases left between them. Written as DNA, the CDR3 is TGTGCCAGCAGCTTAGACTCGGGGCTTGCAGATACGCAGTATTTT. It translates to CASSLDSGLADTQYF.

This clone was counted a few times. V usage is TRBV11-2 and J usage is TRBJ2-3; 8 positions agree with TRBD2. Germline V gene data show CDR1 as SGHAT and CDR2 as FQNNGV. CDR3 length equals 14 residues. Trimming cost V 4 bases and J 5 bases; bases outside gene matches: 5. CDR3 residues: CASSSRAGGDTQYF. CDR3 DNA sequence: TGTGCCAGCAGCTCCCGGGCGGGGGGAGATACGCAGTATTTT. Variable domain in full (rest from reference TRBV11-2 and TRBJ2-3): EAGVAQSPRYKIIEKRQSVAFWCNPISGHATLYWYQQILGQGPKLLIQFQNNGVVDDSQLPKDRFSAERLKGVDSTLKIQPAKLEDSAVYLCASSSRAGGDTQYFGPGTRLTVL.